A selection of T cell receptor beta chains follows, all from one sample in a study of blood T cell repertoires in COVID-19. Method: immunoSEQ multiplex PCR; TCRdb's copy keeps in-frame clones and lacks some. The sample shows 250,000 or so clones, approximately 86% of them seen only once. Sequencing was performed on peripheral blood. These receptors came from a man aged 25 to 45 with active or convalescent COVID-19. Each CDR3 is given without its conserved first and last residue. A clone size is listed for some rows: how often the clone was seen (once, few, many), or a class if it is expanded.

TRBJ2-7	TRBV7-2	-	ASSPSFLREQY
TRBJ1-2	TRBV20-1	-	SARDRAGYT
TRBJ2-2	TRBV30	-	AWTGRAYAGELF
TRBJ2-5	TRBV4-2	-	ASSHSLVSETQY
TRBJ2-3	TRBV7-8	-	ASSLGDFTDTQY
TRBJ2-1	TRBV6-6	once	ASSRFWGLGSDNEQF
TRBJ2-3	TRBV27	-	ASSDRSPTDTQY
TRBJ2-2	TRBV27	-	ASSFQTGNTGELF
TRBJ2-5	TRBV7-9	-	ASSSLAGGRETQY
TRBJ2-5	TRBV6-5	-	ASSQNTGVGETQY
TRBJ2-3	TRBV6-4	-	ASSAFSGGADDTQY
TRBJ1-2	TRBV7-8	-	ASSFITGGGGFYHGYT
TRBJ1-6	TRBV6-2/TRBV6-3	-	ASSTGQENSPLH
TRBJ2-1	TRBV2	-	ASSGRGLNEQF
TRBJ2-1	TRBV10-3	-	AISDGWGQGANNEQF